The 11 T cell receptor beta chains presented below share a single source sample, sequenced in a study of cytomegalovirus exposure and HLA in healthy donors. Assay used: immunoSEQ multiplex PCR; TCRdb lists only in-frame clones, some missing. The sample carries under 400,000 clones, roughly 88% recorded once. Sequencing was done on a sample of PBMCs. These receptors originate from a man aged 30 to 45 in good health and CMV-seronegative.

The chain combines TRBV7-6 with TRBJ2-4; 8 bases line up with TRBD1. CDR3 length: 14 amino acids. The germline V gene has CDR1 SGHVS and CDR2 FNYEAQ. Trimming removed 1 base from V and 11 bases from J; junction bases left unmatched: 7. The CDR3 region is CASSLDWQGAVQYF. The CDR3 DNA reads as TGTGCCAGCAGCTTAGATTGGCAGGGGGCGGTTCAGTACTTC.

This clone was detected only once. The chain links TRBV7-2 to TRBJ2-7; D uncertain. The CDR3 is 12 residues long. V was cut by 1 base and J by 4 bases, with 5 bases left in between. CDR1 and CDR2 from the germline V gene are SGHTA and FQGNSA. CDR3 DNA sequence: TGTGCCAGCAGCTTAGAATATTACGAGCAGTACTTC. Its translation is CASSLEYYEQYF.

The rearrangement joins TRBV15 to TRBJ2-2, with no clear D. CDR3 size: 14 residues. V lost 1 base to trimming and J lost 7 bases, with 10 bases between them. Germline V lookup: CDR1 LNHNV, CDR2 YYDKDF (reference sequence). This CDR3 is CATSRVSASGELFF. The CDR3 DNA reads TGTGCCACCAGCAGAGTGAGCGCCAGCGGGGAGCTGTTTTTT.

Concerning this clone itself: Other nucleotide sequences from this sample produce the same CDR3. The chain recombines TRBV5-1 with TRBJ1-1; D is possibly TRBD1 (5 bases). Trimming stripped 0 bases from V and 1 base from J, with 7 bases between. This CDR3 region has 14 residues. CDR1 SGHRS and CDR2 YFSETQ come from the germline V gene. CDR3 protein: CASSLEQGNTEAFF. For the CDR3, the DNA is TGCGCCAGCAGCTTGGAGCAGGGGAACACTGAAGCTTTCTTT.

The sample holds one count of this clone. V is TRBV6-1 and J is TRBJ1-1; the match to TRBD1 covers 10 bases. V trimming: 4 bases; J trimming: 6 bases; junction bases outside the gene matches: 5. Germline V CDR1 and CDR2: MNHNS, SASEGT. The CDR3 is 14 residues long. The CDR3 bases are TGTGCCAGCAGTGTTGGGGACAGGGGAGCTGAAGCTTTCTTT. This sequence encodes CASSVGDRGAEAFF.

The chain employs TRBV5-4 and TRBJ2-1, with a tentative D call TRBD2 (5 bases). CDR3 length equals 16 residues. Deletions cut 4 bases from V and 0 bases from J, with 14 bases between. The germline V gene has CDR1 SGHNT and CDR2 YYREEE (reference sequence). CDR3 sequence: CASSTRTRSSYNEQFF. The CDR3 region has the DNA TGTGCCAGCAGCACTCGGACTCGGAGCTCCTACAATGAGCAGTTCTTC.

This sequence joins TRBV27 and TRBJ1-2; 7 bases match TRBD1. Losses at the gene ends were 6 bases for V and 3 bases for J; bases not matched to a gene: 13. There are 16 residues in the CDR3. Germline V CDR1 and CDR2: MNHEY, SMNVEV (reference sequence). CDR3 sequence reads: CASRKGAGWGDYGYTF. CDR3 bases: TGTGCCAGCAGGAAGGGGGCGGGTTGGGGCGACTATGGCTACACCTTC.

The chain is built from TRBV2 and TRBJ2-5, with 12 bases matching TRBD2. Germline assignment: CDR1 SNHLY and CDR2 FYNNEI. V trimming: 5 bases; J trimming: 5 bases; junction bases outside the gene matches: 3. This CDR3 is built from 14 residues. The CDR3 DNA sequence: TGTGCCAGCAGTCGCCTAGCGGGGGGGGAGACCCAGTACTTC. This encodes CASSRLAGGETQYF.

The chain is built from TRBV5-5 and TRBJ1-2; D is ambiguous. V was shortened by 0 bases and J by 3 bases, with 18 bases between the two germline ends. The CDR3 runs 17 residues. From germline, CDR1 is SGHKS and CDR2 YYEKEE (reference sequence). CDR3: CASSLDISGYYYYGYTF. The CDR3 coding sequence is TGTGCCAGCAGCTTGGACATTTCCGGATACTACTACTATGGCTACACCTTC.

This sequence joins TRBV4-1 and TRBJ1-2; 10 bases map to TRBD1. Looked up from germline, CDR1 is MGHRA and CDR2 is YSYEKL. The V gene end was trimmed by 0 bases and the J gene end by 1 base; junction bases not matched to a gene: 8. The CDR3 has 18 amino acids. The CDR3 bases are TGCGCCAGCAGCCAAGATCCCGGCGGGACAGGGGTTAACTATGGCTACACCTTC. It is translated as CASSQDPGGTGVNYGYTF.

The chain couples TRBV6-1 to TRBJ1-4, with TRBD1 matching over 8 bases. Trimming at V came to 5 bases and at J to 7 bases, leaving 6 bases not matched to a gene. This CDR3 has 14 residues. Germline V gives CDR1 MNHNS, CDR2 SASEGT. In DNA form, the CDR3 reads TGTGCCAGCAGTCCAGGGGGCTGGGGTGAAAAACTGTTTTTT. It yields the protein CASSPGGWGEKLFF.